This T cell receptor (beta chain) was recovered during a study of CD8 T cells in ankylosing spondylitis (dated by TCRdb to the late 2010s). Describing the broader study: To find TCR variants linked to disease, the study profiled T cell receptor beta repertoires in ankylosing spondylitis patients and healthy donors. Peripheral blood was sampled, and synovial fluid was also collected from ankylosing spondylitis patients. The whole study cohort included 95 to 130 healthy donors and roughly 24 ankylosing spondylitis patients.

A word on this clonotype: Its antigen is currently not known. Base qualities are not provided; no much larger clone lies one nucleotide away.

Reads for this sample came from an Illumina HiSeq 2500. TCR beta libraries were prepared by quantitative 5'-RACE with molecular barcodes. In the source study's methods: Disease-linked TCR variants were identified with a new computational method built on a probabilistic model of VDJ rearrangement. The public reads were quality trimmed at Q25 with fastp and then assembled into clones with MiXCR by TCRdb, keeping productive beta chains. Here each entry gathers all rows of one CDR3 protein and keeps the most common genes and DNA. For this entry, the V and J calls and clone size follow TCRdb and not the study's own pipeline. Within this sample are about 200,000 distinct CDR3 sequences, with roughly 13% of them counted one time only. The top ten hold 16% of the sample. The CDR3 holds 15 amino acids from the cysteine to the phenylalanine. The sequence is cut down to CDR3 DNA, 45 bases in frame from base 1. Clipping removes 2 bases from V and 5 bases from J, with 7 as the unmatched junction base count. CDR1 and CDR2, looked up from the germline V gene, are SGHDT and YYEEEE.

The investigation overall reported the following: The disease-linked clones were reported as significantly enriched in matched synovial fluid samples from ankylosing spondylitis patients. A CD8+ phenotype was shown by the disease-linked clones, which were found at relatively low frequencies in peripheral blood. A TCR beta motif made up of under ten highly homologous amino acid variants appeared to be characteristic of blood from ankylosing spondylitis patients. Some TCR beta motif variants had previously been reported in synovial fluid and blood of reactive arthritis patients, which suggested common disease-initiation mechanisms.

The clonotype was recovered from a male donor with ankylosing spondylitis or in good health (not recorded which). The sample comprised blood, either unsorted or a sorted T cell fraction (not recorded which). Rearrangement joined TRBV5-6 to TRBJ2-7; TRBD2 aligns with 10 central bases. The CDR3 protein: CASSFAGLAGDEQYF. DNA sequence: TGTGCCAGCAGCTTTGCTGGCCTAGCGGGAGACGAGCAGTACTTC. Joined to the reference TRBV5-6 and TRBJ2-7 proteins, this CDR3 gives the full variable domain: DAGVTQSPTHLIKTRGQQVTLRCSPKSGHDTVSWYQQALGQGPQFIFQYYEEEERQRGNFPDRFSGHQFPNYSSELNVNALLLGDSALYLCASSFAGLAGDEQYFGPGTRLTVT.